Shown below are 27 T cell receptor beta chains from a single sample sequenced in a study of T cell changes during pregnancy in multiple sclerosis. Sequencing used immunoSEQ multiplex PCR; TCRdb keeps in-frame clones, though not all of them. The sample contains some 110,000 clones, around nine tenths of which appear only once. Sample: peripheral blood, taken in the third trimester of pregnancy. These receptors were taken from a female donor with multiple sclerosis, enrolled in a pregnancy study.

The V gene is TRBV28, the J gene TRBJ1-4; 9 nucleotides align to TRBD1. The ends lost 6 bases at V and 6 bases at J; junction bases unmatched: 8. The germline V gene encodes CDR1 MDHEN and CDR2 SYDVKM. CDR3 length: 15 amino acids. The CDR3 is CASSRPGQGDEKLFF. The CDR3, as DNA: TGTGCCAGCAGCCGACCGGGACAGGGAGATGAAAAACTGTTTTTT. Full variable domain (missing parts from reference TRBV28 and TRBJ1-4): DVKVTQSSRYLVKRTGEKVFLECVQDMDHENMFWYRQDPGLGLRLIYFSYDVKMKEKGDIPEGYSVSREKKERFSLILESASTNQTSMYLCASSRPGQGDEKLFFGSGTQLSVL.

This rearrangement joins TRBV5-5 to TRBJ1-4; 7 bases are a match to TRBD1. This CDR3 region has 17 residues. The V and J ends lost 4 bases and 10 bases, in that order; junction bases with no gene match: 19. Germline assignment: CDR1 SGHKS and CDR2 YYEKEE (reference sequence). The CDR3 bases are TGTGCCAGCAGCGTAGACCCGGGACAGATAGCTCCTCGAAAACTGTTTTTT. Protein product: CASSVDPGQIAPRKLFF.

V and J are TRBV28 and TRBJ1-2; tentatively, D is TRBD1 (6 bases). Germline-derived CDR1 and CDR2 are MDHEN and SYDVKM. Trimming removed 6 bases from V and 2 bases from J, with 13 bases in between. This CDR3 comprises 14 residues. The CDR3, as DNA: TGTGCCAGCAGAACTGGGGGCCCCAACTATGGCTACACCTTC. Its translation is CASRTGGPNYGYTF.

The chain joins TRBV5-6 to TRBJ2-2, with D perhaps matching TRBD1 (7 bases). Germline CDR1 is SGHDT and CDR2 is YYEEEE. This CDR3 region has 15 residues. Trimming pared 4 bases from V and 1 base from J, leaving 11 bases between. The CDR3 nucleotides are TGTGCCAGCAGCCTCCAGGGGGGGAACACCGGGGAGCTGTTTTTT. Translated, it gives CASSLQGGNTGELFF. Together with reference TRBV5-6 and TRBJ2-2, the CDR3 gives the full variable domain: DAGVTQSPTHLIKTRGQQVTLRCSPKSGHDTVSWYQQALGQGPQFIFQYYEEEERQRGNFPDRFSGHQFPNYSSELNVNALLLGDSALYLCASSLQGGNTGELFFGEGSRLTVL.

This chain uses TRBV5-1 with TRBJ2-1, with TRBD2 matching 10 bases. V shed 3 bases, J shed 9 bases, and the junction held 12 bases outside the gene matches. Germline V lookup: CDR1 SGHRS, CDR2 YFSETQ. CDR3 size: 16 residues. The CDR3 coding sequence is TGCGCCAGCAGCTACAGCGGGGGGGCCGGGAGAAGTGAGCAGTTCTTC. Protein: CASSYSGGAGRSEQFF.

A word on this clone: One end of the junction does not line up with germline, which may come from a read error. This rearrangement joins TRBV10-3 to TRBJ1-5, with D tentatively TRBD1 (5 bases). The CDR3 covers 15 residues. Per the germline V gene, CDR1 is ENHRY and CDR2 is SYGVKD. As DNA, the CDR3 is TGTGCCATCAGCGGGGACTTCGGATCCGGTCAGTCCCAGCATTTT. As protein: CAISGDFGSGQSQHF.

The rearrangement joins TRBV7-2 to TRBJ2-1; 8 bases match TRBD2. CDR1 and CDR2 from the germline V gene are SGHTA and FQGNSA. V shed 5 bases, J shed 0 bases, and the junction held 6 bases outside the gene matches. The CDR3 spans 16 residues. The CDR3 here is CASSPHGTSSYNEQFF. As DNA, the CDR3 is TGTGCCAGCAGCCCCCACGGGACTAGCTCCTACAATGAGCAGTTCTTC.

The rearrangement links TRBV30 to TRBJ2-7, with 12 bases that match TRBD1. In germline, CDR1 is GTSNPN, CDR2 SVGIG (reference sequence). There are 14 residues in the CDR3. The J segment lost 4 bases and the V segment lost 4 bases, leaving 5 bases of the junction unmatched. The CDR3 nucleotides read TGTGCCTGGACCCCGGGACAGGGGGCGTACGAGCAGTACTTC. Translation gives CAWTPGQGAYEQYF.

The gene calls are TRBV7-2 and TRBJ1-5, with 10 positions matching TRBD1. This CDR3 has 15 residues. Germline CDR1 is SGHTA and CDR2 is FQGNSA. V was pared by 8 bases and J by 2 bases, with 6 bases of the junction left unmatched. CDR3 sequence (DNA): TGTGCCAGCGGGACAGGGGAATATGGCAATCAGCCCCAGCATTTT. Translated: CASGTGEYGNQPQHF.

CDR3 residues: CASSPPAGRADTQYF. CDR3 nucleotide sequence: TGTGCCAGCTCACCACCTGCGGGACGGGCAGATACGCAGTATTTT. The V and J genes are TRBV18 and TRBJ2-3; maybe TRBD2 (6 bases). CDR3 size: 15 residues. V lost 0 bases and J lost 4, with 11 bases in between. The germline V gene has CDR1 KGHSH and CDR2 LQKENI.

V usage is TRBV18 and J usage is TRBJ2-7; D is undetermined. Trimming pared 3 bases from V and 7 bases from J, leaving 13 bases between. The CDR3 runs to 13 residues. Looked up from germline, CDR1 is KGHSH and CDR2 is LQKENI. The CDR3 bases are TGTGCCAGCTCACCCGACATGGCTTGGGAGCAGTACTTC. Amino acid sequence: CASSPDMAWEQYF.

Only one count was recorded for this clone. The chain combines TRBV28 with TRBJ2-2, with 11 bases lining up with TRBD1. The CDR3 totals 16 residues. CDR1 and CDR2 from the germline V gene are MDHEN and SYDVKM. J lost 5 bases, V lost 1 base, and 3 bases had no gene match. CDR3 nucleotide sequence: TGTGCCAGCAGTTTATTCGGGACAGGGGGTACCGGGGAGCTGTTTTTT. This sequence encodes CASSLFGTGGTGELFF.

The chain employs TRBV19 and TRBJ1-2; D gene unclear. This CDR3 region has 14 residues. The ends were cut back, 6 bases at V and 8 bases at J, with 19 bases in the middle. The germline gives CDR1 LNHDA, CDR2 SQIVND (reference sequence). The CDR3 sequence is CASRGGPGLQGYTF. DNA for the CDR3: TGTGCCAGTAGGGGCGGGCCAGGCCTCCAAGGCTACACCTTC.

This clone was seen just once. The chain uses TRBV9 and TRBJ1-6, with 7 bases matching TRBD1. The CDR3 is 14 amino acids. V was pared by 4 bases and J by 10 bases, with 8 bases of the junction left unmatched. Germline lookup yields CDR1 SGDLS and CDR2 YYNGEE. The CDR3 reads CASSLGQERSPLHF. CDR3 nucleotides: TGTGCCAGCAGCCTTGGACAGGAACGATCACCCCTCCACTTT.

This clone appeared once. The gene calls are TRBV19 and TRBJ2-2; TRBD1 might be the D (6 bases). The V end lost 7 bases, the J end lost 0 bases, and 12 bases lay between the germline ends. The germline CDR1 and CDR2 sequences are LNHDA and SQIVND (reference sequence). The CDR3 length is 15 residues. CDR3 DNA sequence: TGTGCCAGTACCTCATCAGGGGCGAACACCGGGGAGCTGTTTTTT. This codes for CASTSSGANTGELFF.

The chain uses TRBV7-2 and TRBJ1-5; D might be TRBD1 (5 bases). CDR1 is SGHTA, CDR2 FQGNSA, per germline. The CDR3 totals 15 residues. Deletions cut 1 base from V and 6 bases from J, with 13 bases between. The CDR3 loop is CASSLGQGPSQPQHF. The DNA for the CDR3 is TGTGCCAGCAGCTTAGGCCAGGGTCCATCTCAGCCCCAGCATTTT.

CDR3 region: CAISDLKGAVVTEAFF. CDR3 bases: TGTGCCATCAGTGATCTAAAGGGGGCAGTTGTCACTGAAGCTTTCTTT. The chain links TRBV10-3 to TRBJ1-1, with TRBD1 matching over 7 bases. Germline V gene data show CDR1 as ENHRY and CDR2 as SYGVKD. V was clipped by 3 bases and J by 4 bases; unmatched bases: 11. The length of the CDR3 is 16 residues.

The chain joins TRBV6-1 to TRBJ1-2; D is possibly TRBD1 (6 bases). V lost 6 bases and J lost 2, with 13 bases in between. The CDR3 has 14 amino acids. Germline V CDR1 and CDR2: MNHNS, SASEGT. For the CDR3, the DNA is TGTGCCAGCAGACCACAGGGAGTCAACTATGGCTACACCTTC. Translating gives CASRPQGVNYGYTF.

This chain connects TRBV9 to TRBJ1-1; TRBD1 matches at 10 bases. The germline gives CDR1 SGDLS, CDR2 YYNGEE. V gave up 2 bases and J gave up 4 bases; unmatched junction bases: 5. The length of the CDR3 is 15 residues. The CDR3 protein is CASSVGQGMVTEAFF. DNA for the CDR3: TGTGCCAGCAGCGTGGGACAGGGGATGGTCACTGAAGCTTTCTTT.

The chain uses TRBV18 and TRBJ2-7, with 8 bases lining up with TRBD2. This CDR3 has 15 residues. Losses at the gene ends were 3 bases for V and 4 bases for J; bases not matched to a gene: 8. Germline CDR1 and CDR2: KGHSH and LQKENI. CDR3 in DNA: TGTGCCAGCTCACCCCGCGGGGGGAATGGGTACGAGCAGTACTTC. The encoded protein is CASSPRGGNGYEQYF.

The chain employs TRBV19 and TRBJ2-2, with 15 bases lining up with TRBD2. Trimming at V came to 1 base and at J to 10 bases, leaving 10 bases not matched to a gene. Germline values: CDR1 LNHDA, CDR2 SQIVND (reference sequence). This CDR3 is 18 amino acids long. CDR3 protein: CASSIAVWTSGRDVELFF. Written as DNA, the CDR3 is TGTGCCAGTAGTATAGCTGTCTGGACTAGCGGGAGGGACGTGGAGCTGTTTTTT. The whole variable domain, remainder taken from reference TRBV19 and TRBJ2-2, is DGGITQSPKYLFRKEGQNVTLSCEQNLNHDAMYWYRQDPGQGLRLIYYSQIVNDFQKGDIAEGYSVSREKKESFPLTVTSAQKNPTAFYLCASSIAVWTSGRDVELFFGEGSRLTVL.

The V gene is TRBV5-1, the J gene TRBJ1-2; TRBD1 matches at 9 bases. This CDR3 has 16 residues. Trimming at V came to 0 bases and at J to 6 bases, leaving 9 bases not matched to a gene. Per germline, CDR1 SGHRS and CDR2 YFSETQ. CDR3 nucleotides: TGCGCCAGCAGCTTGGCCGATCCCGGGACAGGGAATGGCTACACCTTC. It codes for CASSLADPGTGNGYTF.

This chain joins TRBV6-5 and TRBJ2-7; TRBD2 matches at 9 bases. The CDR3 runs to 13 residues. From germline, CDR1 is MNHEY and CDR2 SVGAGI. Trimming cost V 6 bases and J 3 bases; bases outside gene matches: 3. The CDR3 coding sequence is TGTGCCAGCAGGGGACTAGCAGTCTACGAGCAGTACTTC. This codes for CASRGLAVYEQYF.

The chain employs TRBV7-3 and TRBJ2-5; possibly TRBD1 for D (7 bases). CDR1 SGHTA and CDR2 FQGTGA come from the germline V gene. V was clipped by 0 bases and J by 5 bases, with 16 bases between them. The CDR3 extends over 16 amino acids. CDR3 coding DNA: TGTGCCAGCAGCTTAACGGGAGGAGGGGGCAGGGAGACCCAGTACTTC. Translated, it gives CASSLTGGGGRETQYF. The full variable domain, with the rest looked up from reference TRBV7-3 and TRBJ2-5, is GAGVSQTPSNKVTEKGKYVELRCDPISGHTALYWYRQSLGQGPEFLIYFQGTGAADDSGLPNDRFFAVRPEGSVSTLKIQRTERGDSAVYLCASSLTGGGGRETQYFGPGTRLLVL.

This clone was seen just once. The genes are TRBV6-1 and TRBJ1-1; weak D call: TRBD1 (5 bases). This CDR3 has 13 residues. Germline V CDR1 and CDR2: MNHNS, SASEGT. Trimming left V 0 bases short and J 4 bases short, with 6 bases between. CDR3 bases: TGTGCCAGCAGTGAAGCGCAGGGCACTGAAGCTTTCTTT. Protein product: CASSEAQGTEAFF.

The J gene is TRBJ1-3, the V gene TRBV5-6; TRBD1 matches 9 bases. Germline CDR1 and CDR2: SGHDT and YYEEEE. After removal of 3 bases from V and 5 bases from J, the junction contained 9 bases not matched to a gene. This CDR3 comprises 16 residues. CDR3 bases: TGTGCCAGCAGCTCCCCGGGGACAGGGAGCAGAAACACCATATATTTT. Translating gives CASSSPGTGSRNTIYF.

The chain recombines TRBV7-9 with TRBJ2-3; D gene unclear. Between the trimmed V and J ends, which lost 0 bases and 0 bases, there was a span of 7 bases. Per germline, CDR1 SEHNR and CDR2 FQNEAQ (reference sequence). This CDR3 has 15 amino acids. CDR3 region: CASSLAWSSTDTQYF. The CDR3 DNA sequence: TGTGCCAGCAGCTTAGCGTGGAGTAGCACAGATACGCAGTATTTT. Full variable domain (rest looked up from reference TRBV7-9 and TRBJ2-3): DTGVSQNPRHKITKRGQNVTFRCDPISEHNRLYWYRQTLGQGPEFLTYFQNEAQLEKSRLLSDRFSAERPKGSFSTLEIQRTEQGDSAMYLCASSLAWSSTDTQYFGPGTRLTVL.